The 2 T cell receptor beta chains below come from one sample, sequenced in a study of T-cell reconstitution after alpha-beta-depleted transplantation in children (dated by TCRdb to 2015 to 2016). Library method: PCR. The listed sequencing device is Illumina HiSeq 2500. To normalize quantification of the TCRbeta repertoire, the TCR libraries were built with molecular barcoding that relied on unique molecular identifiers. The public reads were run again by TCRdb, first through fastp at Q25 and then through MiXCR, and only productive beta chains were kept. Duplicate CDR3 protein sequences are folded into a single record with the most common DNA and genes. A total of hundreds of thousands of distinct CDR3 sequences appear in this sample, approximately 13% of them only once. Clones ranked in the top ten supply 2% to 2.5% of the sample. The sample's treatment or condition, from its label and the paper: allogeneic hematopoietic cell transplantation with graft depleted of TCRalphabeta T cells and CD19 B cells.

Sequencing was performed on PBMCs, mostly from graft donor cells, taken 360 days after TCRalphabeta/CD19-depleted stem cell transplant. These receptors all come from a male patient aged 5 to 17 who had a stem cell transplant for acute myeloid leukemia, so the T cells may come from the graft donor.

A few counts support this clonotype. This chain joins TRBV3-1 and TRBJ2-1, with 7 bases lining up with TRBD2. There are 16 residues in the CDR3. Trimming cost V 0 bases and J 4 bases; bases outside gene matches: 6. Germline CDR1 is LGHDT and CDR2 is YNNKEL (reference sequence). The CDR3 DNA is TGTGCCAGCAGCCAAGATGGGAGGGGTGGGTACAATGAGCAGTTCTTC. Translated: CASSQDGRGGYNEQFF.

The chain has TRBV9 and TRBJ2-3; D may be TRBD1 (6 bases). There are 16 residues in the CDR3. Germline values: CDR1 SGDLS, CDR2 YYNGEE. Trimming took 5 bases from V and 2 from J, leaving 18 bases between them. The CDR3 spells CASRPEWGTITDTQYF. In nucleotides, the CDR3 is TGTGCCAGCAGACCCGAGTGGGGGACAATCACAGATACGCAGTATTTT.